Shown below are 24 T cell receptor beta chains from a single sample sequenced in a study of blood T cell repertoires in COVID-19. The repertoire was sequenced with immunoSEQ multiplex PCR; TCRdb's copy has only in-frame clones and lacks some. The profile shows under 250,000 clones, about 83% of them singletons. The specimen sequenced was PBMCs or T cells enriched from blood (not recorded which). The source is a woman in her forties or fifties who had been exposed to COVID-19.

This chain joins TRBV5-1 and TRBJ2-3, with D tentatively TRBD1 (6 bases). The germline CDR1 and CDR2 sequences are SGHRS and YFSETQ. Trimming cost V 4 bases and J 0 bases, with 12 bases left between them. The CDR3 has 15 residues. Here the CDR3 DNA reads TGCGCCAGCAGCAAGGGGGACCCTAGCACAGATACGCAGTATTTT. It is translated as CASSKGDPSTDTQYF.

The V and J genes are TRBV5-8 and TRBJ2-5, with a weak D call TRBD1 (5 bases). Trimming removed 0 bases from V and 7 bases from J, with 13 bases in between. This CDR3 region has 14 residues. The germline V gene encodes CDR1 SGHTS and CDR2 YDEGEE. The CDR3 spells CASSLAGPVGTQYF. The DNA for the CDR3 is TGTGCCAGCAGCTTGGCAGGGCCGGTAGGGACCCAGTACTTC.

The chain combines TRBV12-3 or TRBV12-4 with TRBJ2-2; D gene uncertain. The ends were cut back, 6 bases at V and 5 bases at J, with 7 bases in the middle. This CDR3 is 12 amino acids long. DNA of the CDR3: TGTGCCAGCAGGCTCAGAACCGGGGAGCTGTTTTTT. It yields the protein CASRLRTGELFF.

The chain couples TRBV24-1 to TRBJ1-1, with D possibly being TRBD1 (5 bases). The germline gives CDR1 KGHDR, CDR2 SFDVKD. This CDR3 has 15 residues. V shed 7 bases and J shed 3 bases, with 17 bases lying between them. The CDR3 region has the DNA TGTGCCACCAGAGGCACAACCCTAGGGGACACTGAAGCTTTCTTT. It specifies CATRGTTLGDTEAFF.

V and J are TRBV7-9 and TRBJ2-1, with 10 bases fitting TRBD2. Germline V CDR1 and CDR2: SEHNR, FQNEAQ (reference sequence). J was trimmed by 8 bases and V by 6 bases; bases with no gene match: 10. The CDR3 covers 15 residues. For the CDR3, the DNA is TGTGCCAGCAGACCTCTTAGCGGGGGGATCCATGAGCAGTTCTTC. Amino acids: CASRPLSGGIHEQFF.

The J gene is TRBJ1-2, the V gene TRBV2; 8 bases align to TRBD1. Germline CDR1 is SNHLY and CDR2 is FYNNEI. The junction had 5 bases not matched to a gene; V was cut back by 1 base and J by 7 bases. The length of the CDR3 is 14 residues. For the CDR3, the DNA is TGTGCCAGCAGTGAAGTGCAGGGGGCGCGTGGCTACACCTTC. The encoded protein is CASSEVQGARGYTF.

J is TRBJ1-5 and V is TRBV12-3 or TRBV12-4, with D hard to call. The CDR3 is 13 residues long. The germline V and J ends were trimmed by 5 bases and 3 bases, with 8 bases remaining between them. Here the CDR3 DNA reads TGTGCCAGCAGTGGCCGCTCCAATCAGCCCCAGCATTTT. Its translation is CASSGRSNQPQHF.

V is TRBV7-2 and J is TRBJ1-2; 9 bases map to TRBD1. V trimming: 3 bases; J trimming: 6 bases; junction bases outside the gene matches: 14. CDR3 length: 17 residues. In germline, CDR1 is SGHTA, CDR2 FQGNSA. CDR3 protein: CASSFGTGGVGDHGYTF. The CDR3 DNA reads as TGTGCCAGCAGCTTTGGCACAGGGGGCGTGGGGGATCATGGCTACACCTTC.

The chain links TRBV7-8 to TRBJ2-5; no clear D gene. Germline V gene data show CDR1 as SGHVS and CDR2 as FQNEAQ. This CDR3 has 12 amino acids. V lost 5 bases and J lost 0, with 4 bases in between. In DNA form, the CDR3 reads TGTGCCAGCAGCCCCTACCAAGAGACCCAGTACTTC. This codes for CASSPYQETQYF.

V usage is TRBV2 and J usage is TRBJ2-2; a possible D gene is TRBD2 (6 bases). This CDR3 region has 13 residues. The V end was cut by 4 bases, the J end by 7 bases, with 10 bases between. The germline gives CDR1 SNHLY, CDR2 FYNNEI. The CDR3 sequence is CASSVVADGELFF. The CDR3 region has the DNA TGTGCCAGCAGTGTAGTAGCGGACGGGGAGCTGTTTTTT. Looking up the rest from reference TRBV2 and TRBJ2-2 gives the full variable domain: EPEVTQTPSHQVTQMGQEVILRCVPISNHLYFYWYRQILGQKVEFLVSFYNNEISEKSEIFDDQFSVERPDGSNFTLKIRSTKLEDSAMYFCASSVVADGELFFGEGSRLTVL.

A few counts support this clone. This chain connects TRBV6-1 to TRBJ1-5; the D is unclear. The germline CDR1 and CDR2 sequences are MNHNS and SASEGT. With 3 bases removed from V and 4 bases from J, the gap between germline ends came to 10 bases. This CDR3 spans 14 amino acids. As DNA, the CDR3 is TGTGCCAGCAGTGATCGGAGTCCAAATCAGCCCCAGCATTTT. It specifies CASSDRSPNQPQHF.

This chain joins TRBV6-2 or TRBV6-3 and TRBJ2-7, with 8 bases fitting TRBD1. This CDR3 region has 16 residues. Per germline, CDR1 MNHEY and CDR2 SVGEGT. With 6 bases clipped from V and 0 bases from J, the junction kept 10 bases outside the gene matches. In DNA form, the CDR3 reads TGTGCCAGCAGCCTCACCTGGGACAGGAGCTCCTACGAGCAGTACTTC. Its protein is CASSLTWDRSSYEQYF.

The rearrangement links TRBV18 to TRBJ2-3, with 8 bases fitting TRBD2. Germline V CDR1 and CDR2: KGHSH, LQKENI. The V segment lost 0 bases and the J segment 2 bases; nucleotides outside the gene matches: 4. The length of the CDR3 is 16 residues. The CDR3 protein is CASSPPLAGLTDTQYF. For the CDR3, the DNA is TGTGCCAGCTCACCACCCCTAGCGGGTCTCACAGATACGCAGTATTTT.

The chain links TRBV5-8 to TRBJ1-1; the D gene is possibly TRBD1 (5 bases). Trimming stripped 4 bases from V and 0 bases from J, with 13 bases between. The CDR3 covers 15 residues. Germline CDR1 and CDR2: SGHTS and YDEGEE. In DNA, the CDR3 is TGTGCCAGCAGCCCGCCGGCGGGGCTGAACACTGAAGCTTTCTTT. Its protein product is CASSPPAGLNTEAFF. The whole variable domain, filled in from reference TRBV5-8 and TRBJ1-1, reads EAGVTQSPTHLIKTRGQQATLRCSPISGHTSVYWYQQALGLGLQFLLWYDEGEERNRGNFPPRFSGRQFPNYSSELNVNALELEDSALYLCASSPPAGLNTEAFFGQGTRLTVV.

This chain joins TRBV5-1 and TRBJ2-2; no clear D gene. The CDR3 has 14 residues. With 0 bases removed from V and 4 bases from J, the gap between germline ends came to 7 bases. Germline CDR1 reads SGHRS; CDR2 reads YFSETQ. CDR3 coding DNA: TGCGCCAGCAGCTTGGGGCAGGCCACCGGGGAGCTGTTTTTT. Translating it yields CASSLGQATGELFF. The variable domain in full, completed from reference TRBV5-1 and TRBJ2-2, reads KAGVTQTPRYLIKTRGQQVTLSCSPISGHRSVSWYQQTPGQGLQFLFEYFSETQRNKGNFPGRFSGRQFSNSRSEMNVSTLELGDSALYLCASSLGQATGELFFGEGSRLTVL.

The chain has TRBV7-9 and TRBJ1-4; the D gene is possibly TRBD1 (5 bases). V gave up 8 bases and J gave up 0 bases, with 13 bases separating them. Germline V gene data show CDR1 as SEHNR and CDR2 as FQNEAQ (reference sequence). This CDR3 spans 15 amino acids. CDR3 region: CASGPRGSTNEKLFF. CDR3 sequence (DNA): TGTGCCAGCGGTCCTAGGGGTTCAACTAATGAAAAACTGTTTTTT. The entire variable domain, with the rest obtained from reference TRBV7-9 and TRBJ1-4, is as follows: DTGVSQNPRHKITKRGQNVTFRCDPISEHNRLYWYRQTLGQGPEFLTYFQNEAQLEKSRLLSDRFSAERPKGSFSTLEIQRTEQGDSAMYLCASGPRGSTNEKLFFGSGTQLSVL.

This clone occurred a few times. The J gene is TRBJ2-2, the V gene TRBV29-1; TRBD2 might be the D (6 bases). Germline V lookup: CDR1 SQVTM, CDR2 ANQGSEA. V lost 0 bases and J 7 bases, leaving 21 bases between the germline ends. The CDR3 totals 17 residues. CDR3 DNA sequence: TGCAGCGTTGAAGACCCCCGGTCGGGACTCCTAAGCGGGGAGCTGTTTTTT. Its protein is CSVEDPRSGLLSGELFF.

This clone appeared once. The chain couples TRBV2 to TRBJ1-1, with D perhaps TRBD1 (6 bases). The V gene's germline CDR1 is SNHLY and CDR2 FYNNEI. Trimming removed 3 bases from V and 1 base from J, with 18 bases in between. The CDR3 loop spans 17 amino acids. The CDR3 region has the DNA TGTGCCAGCAGTGAGGGAGGGGGAAAAAAGAGGAACACTGAAGCTTTCTTT. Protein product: CASSEGGGKKRNTEAFF.

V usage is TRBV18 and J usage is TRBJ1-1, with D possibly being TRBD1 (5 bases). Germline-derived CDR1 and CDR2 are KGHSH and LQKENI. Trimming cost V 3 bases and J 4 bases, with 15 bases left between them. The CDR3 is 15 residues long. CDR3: CASSPLAGLGTEAFF. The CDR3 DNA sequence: TGTGCCAGCTCACCCCTCGCAGGGCTCGGCACTGAAGCTTTCTTT.

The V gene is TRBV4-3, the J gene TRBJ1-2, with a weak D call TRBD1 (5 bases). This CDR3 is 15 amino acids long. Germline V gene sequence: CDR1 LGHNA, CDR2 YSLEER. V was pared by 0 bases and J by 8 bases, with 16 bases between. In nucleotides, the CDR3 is TGCGCCAGCAGCCAAGATGGATATGGGGCGAGGGGCTACACCTTC. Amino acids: CASSQDGYGARGYTF.

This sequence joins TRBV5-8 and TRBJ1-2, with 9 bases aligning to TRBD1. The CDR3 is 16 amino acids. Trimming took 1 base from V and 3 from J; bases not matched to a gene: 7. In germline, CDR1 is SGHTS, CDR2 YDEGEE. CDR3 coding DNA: TGTGCCAGCAGCTTGACTCGGGACAGGGCTTACTATGGCTACACCTTC. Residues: CASSLTRDRAYYGYTF. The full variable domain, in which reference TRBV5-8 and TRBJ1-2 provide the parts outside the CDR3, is EAGVTQSPTHLIKTRGQQATLRCSPISGHTSVYWYQQALGLGLQFLLWYDEGEERNRGNFPPRFSGRQFPNYSSELNVNALELEDSALYLCASSLTRDRAYYGYTFGSGTRLTVV.

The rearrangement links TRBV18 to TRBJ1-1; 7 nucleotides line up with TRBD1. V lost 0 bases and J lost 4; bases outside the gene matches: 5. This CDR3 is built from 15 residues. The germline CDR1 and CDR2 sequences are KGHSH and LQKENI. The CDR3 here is CASSPPGGDSTEAFF. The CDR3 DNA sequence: TGTGCCAGCTCACCACCGGGCGGGGACAGCACTGAAGCTTTCTTT.

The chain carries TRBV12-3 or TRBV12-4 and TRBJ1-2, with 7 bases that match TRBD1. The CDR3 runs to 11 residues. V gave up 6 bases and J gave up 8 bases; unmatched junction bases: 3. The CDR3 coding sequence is TGTGCCAGCAGCTACAGGGGAGGCTACACCTTC. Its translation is CASSYRGGYTF.

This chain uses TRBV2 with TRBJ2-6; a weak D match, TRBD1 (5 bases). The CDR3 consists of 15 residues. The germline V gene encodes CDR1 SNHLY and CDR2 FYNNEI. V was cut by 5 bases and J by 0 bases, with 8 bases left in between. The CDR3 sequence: CASSRQLSGANVLTF. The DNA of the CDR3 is TGTGCCAGCAGTCGACAGCTCTCTGGGGCCAACGTCCTGACTTTC.